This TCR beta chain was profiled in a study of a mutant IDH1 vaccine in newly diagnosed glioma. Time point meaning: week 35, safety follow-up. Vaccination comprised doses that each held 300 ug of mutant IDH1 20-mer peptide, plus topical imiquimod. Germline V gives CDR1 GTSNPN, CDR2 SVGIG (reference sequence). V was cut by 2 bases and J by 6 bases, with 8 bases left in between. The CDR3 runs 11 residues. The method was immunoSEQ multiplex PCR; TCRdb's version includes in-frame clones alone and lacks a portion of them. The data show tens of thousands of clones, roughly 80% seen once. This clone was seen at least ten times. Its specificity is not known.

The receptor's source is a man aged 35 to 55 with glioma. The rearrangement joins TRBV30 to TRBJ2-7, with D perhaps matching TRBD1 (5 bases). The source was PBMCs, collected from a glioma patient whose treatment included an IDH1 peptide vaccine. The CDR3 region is CAWSKGLEQYF. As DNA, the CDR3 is TGTGCCTGGAGTAAGGGGCTCGAGCAGTACTTC.